These 12 T cell receptor beta chains were sequenced from one sample in a study of blood T cells in healthy people across ages. For the second PCR, which ran for 7 to 11 cycles, a sample-barcoded 5' primer and a J-beta primer mix were used. One entry per CDR3 protein results from TCRdb running MiXCR on the 5' RACE reads. The repertoire consists of some 670,000 distinct CDR3 sequences, with around 52% occurring once and the leading ten covering around an eighth. Sequencing input: blood. The receptors shown here come from a woman older than 75 in good health.

The chain carries TRBV6-1 and TRBJ2-1; TRBD2 agrees at 15 bases. This CDR3 is 15 amino acids long. CDR1 and CDR2 (germline): MNHNS, SASEGT. Trimming removed 7 bases from V and 8 bases from J; junction bases left unmatched: 6. CDR3 sequence: CASNGLAGGLDEQFF. Here the CDR3 DNA reads TGTGCCAGCAATGGACTAGCGGGGGGGCTTGATGAGCAGTTCTTC.

V usage is TRBV20-1 and J usage is TRBJ1-2; tentative D call: TRBD1 (6 bases). Germline V gene lookup returns CDR1 DFQATT and CDR2 SNEGSKA (reference sequence). The CDR3 extends over 12 amino acids. V was trimmed by 1 base and J by 8 bases, leaving 11 bases between them. The CDR3 here is CSARVRDIGYTF. DNA of the CDR3: TGCAGTGCTAGAGTACGGGACATCGGCTACACCTTC.

Of note for this clonotype: A much larger clone differs by one base, so this may be a read error. V gene TRBV6-5 combines with J gene TRBJ2-1; D gene unclear. The CDR3 is made up of 13 amino acids. The V end lost 5 bases, the J end lost 9 bases, and 14 bases lay between the germline ends. Germline loops: CDR1 MNHEY, CDR2 SVGAGI. The CDR3 coding sequence is TGTGCCAGCAGTGACCCGAATGGGATTGAGCAGTTCTTC. Its translation: CASSDPNGIEQFF.

At least ten counts were recorded for this clonotype. This chain joins TRBV4-2 and TRBJ2-3; unclear D gene. Germline-derived CDR1 and CDR2 are LGHNA and YNFKEQ. The length of the CDR3 is 14 residues. V was cut by 0 bases and J by 4 bases, with 8 bases left in between. The CDR3: CASSQDSAADTQYF. As DNA, the CDR3 is TGTGCCAGCAGCCAAGATTCGGCCGCAGATACGCAGTATTTT.

This rearrangement joins TRBV20-1 to TRBJ2-4; D is undetermined. Looked up from germline, CDR1 is DFQATT and CDR2 is SNEGSKA (reference sequence). This CDR3 is 16 amino acids long. Trimming left V 3 bases short and J 2 bases short, with 17 bases between. The CDR3 nucleotides are TGCAGTGCTAGCGTGGGTCGGCGACCTTCCAAAAACATTCAGTACTTC. Translation gives CSASVGRRPSKNIQYF.

The rearrangement joins TRBV6-1 to TRBJ2-2; TRBD1 agrees at 7 bases. The germline V gene encodes CDR1 MNHNS and CDR2 SASEGT. The CDR3 covers 14 residues. The V segment lost 5 bases and the J segment 4 bases; nucleotides outside the gene matches: 4. The chain's CDR3 is CASSWDSLTGELFF. The DNA for the CDR3 is TGTGCCAGCAGTTGGGACAGCCTCACCGGGGAGCTGTTTTTT.

This clonotype turned up a few times. The chain uses TRBV7-9 and TRBJ2-1; D perhaps matches TRBD1 (5 bases). Trimming pared 1 base from V and 8 bases from J, leaving 15 bases between. This CDR3 spans 15 amino acids. Germline V gene sequence: CDR1 SEHNR, CDR2 FQNEAQ (reference sequence). The chain's CDR3 is CASSLGGSGLDEQFF. CDR3 in DNA: TGTGCCAGCAGCTTAGGGGGCTCTGGGCTTGATGAGCAGTTCTTC.

The CDR3 protein is CASSSWDPPGADTQYF. The CDR3 DNA follows: TGCGCCAGCAGCTCGTGGGACCCCCCTGGCGCAGATACGCAGTATTTT. The chain recombines TRBV5-1 with TRBJ2-3, with D possibly being TRBD1 or TRBD2 (5 bases each). The CDR3 consists of 16 residues. In germline, CDR1 is SGHRS, CDR2 YFSETQ. Trimming took off 3 bases at V and 4 bases at J, with 18 bases between the two ends.

This clonotype was seen ten or more times. The V call is TRBV12-3 or TRBV12-4, the J call TRBJ2-3; 12 bases line up with TRBD2. With 6 bases clipped from V and 3 bases from J, the junction kept 4 bases outside the gene matches. CDR3 length: 15 residues. The CDR3 coding sequence is TGTGCCAGCAGGGCTAGCGGGAGGGGTACAGATACGCAGTATTTT. Its translation: CASRASGRGTDTQYF.

J is TRBJ1-2 and V is TRBV29-1, with 7 bases that match TRBD1. CDR1 and CDR2 (germline): SQVTM, ANQGSEA. CDR3 length: 13 residues. V dropped 5 bases and J dropped 5; count of bases not matched to a gene: 8. CDR3 bases: TGCAGCGTTAATCAGGGGGATTATTATGGCTACACCTTC. Protein sequence: CSVNQGDYYGYTF.

V gene TRBV5-1 combines with J gene TRBJ2-1; TRBD2 matches at 11 bases. Trimming cost V 5 bases and J 3 bases; bases outside gene matches: 4. The CDR3 loop spans 15 amino acids. Germline CDR1 reads SGHRS; CDR2 reads YFSETQ. CDR3 DNA: TGCGCCAGCAGTTTTAGCGGGGGGGACTACAATGAGCAGTTCTTC. Protein product: CASSFSGGDYNEQFF.

This rearrangement joins TRBV20-1 to TRBJ2-1; 9 bases agree with TRBD2. The J call may not be correct, given that the DNA end is closer to TRBJ2-7. Looked up from germline, CDR1 is DFQATT and CDR2 is SNEGSKA (reference sequence). The CDR3 spans 13 residues. Written as DNA, the CDR3 is TGCAGTGTAGCGGGAGTTAATTACAATGAGCAGTACTTC. It codes for CSVAGVNYNEQYF.